What follows are 25 T cell receptor beta chains derived from one specimen sequenced in a study of cytomegalovirus exposure and HLA in healthy donors. TCRdb's table, derived via immunoSEQ multiplex PCR, lists solely in-frame clones and lacks some. The sample shows about 240,000 clones, approximately 87% of them seen only once. The sequenced sample was PBMCs. These receptor sequences come from a man between 18 and 29 years old in good health and CMV-seronegative.

This sequence joins TRBV2 and TRBJ2-2, with 7 bases that match TRBD1. V was clipped by 8 bases and J by 4 bases; unmatched bases: 7. This CDR3 spans 14 amino acids. Germline CDR1 SNHLY, CDR2 FYNNEI. The CDR3 DNA reads as TGTGCCAGCGGAATGGACAGGCGCACCGGGGAGCTGTTTTTT. This gives the protein CASGMDRRTGELFF.

This clone was seen only a few times. The rearrangement uses TRBV11-2 and TRBJ2-7, with 9 nucleotides matching TRBD2. CDR3 length: 16 amino acids. Looked up from germline, CDR1 is SGHAT and CDR2 is FQNNGV. Trimming cost V 7 bases and J 6 bases; bases outside gene matches: 16. The CDR3 is CASTVLVAGAVREQYF. The CDR3 DNA reads TGTGCCAGCACCGTTCTTGTAGCGGGGGCGGTTCGCGAGCAGTACTTC.

This clone was counted between two and nine times. CDR3 loop: CASSLVAANTEAFF. CDR3 nucleotide sequence: TGTGCCAGCAGCTTAGTAGCAGCGAACACTGAAGCTTTCTTT. The rearrangement joins TRBV7-9 to TRBJ1-1; D call uncertain. The CDR3 is made up of 14 amino acids. Trimming took 1 base from V and 1 from J, leaving 7 bases between them. The V gene's germline CDR1 is SEHNR and CDR2 FQNEAQ (reference sequence).

The chain recombines TRBV29-1 with TRBJ2-1; D unresolved. This CDR3 has 10 amino acids. V dropped 5 bases and J dropped 5 bases, with 4 bases sitting between them. Germline V gene data show CDR1 as SQVTM and CDR2 as ANQGSEA. In nucleotides, the CDR3 is TGCAGCGTTCGGGACAATGAGCAGTTCTTC. This gives the protein CSVRDNEQFF.

This clone turned up a few times. The chain combines TRBV28 with TRBJ1-2, with a possible D match to TRBD1 (6 bases). The CDR3 has 12 amino acids. V shed 6 bases and J shed 5 bases, with 10 bases lying between them. Germline CDR1 reads MDHEN; CDR2 reads SYDVKM. CDR3 DNA: TGTGCCAGCAGCGGGACAACGTATGGCTACACCTTC. As protein: CASSGTTYGYTF.

This chain uses TRBV19 with TRBJ2-7, with D maybe TRBD2 (5 bases). This CDR3 has 13 amino acids. Germline CDR1 LNHDA, CDR2 SQIVND (reference sequence). V dropped 5 bases and J dropped 6 bases, with 14 bases sitting between them. This CDR3 is CASSSGVVGEQYF. CDR3 bases: TGTGCCAGTAGTTCCGGGGTGGTGGGCGAGCAGTACTTC.

The chain has TRBV27 and TRBJ1-2; D gene uncertain. V shed 0 bases and J shed 4 bases, with 9 bases lying between them. The CDR3 is made up of 14 amino acids. Germline loops: CDR1 MNHEY, CDR2 SMNVEV (reference sequence). The chain's CDR3 is CASSLSGTAYGYTF. CDR3 bases: TGTGCCAGCAGTTTATCGGGTACAGCCTATGGCTACACCTTC.

V usage is TRBV27 and J usage is TRBJ1-1; D unclear. CDR3 length equals 14 residues. V shed 5 bases and J shed 4 bases, with 14 bases lying between them. Germline V gene lookup returns CDR1 MNHEY and CDR2 SMNVEV (reference sequence). The CDR3 region is CASSPRVRVTEAFF. CDR3 in DNA: TGTGCCAGCAGTCCGCGGGTGCGGGTCACTGAAGCTTTCTTT.

V usage is TRBV6-5 and J usage is TRBJ1-6; 9 bases are shared with TRBD1. The CDR3 is 14 residues long. The junction had 5 bases not matched to a gene; V was cut back by 6 bases and J by 8 bases. Looked up from germline, CDR1 is MNHEY and CDR2 is SVGAGI. DNA of the CDR3: TGTGCCAGCAGCCAGACAGGGGGTTATTCACCCCTCCACTTT. Its translation: CASSQTGGYSPLHF.

This chain joins TRBV7-9 and TRBJ1-4; weak D call: TRBD1 (6 bases). V lost 5 bases and J lost 0, with 13 bases in between. The CDR3 covers 16 residues. Germline V gene lookup returns CDR1 SEHNR and CDR2 FQNEAQ (reference sequence). CDR3 DNA sequence: TGTGCCAGCAGCCGCCGGGACACGGCAACTAATGAAAAACTGTTTTTT. It translates to CASSRRDTATNEKLFF. The full variable domain, its missing parts supplied by reference TRBV7-9 and TRBJ1-4, is DTGVSQNPRHKITKRGQNVTFRCDPISEHNRLYWYRQTLGQGPEFLTYFQNEAQLEKSRLLSDRFSAERPKGSFSTLEIQRTEQGDSAMYLCASSRRDTATNEKLFFGSGTQLSVL.

Remarks on this clone: The sample carries other DNA sequences with the same CDR3. The chain links TRBV5-4 to TRBJ2-5, with D possibly TRBD1 on 6 matching bases. This CDR3 has 13 residues. The germline gives CDR1 SGHNT, CDR2 YYREEE (reference sequence). V lost 3 bases and J lost 2, with 8 bases in between. The CDR3 bases are TGTGCCAGCAGCTCGGACAGACAAGAGACCCAGTACTTC. Protein: CASSSDRQETQYF.

The chain is built from TRBV28 and TRBJ1-2; no reliable D call. The CDR3 sequence is 14 residues long. V was trimmed by 5 bases and J by 0 bases, leaving 10 bases between them. Germline V CDR1 and CDR2: MDHEN, SYDVKM. The CDR3 reads CASSRLQTNYGYTF. The CDR3 nucleotides are TGTGCCAGCAGTCGACTGCAAACTAACTATGGCTACACCTTC.

The rearrangement joins TRBV20-1 to TRBJ2-7, with D possibly TRBD2 on 5 matching bases. The CDR3 spans 11 residues. V lost 3 bases, J lost 5 bases, and 8 bases lay in between. Per germline, CDR1 DFQATT and CDR2 SNEGSKA (reference sequence). CDR3 in amino acids: CSASPGNEQYF. The CDR3 DNA follows: TGCAGTGCTAGTCCCGGGAACGAGCAGTACTTC.

This chain joins TRBV28 and TRBJ2-3, with TRBD2 as a possible D gene (6 bases). The V and J ends lost 7 bases and 7 bases respectively, with 24 bases between them. The CDR3 runs 16 residues. Germline CDR1 is MDHEN and CDR2 is SYDVKM. The CDR3 protein is CASKGLIPTHENTQYF. CDR3 nucleotide sequence: TGTGCCAGCAAGGGACTTATCCCCACTCATGAAAATACGCAGTATTTT.

The chain is built from TRBV5-1 and TRBJ2-7; TRBD2 matches at 15 bases. Unmatched junction bases numbered 7, after V lost 4 bases and J lost 2 bases. The germline CDR1 and CDR2 sequences are SGHRS and YFSETQ. The CDR3 totals 17 residues. CDR3 protein: CASSTGLAGGQTYEQYF. CDR3 bases: TGCGCCAGCAGCACCGGACTAGCGGGAGGGCAGACCTACGAGCAGTACTTC.

The V gene is TRBV6-5, the J gene TRBJ2-1; D remains ambiguous. The length of the CDR3 is 16 residues. V lost 0 bases and J lost 4, with 13 bases in between. CDR1 and CDR2 from the germline V gene are MNHEY and SVGAGI. CDR3 DNA: TGTGCCAGCAGTTACTCACCCTCCCCAGGATACAATGAGCAGTTCTTC. It translates to CASSYSPSPGYNEQFF.

This sequence joins TRBV4-3 and TRBJ1-1; no clear D gene. The CDR3 totals 13 residues. Trimming shortened V by 5 bases and J by 1 base, and 8 bases separated the two germline ends. Germline V gene lookup returns CDR1 LGHNA and CDR2 YSLEER. This CDR3 is CASSVGRNTEAFF. CDR3 coding DNA: TGCGCCAGCAGCGTAGGGAGGAACACTGAAGCTTTCTTT.

The chain carries TRBV7-9 and TRBJ2-5, with D possibly being TRBD2 (5 bases). Germline CDR1 is SEHNR and CDR2 is FQNEAQ (reference sequence). V lost 7 bases, J lost 4 bases, and 13 bases lay in between. The CDR3 sequence is 13 residues long. CDR3 residues: CASMAGGGETQYF. The CDR3 DNA sequence: TGTGCCAGCATGGCGGGCGGCGGAGAGACCCAGTACTTC.

The chain recombines TRBV6-5 with TRBJ1-1; D is undetermined. Trimming removed 7 bases from V and 1 base from J, with 7 bases in between. The CDR3 contains 12 residues. The V gene's germline CDR1 is MNHEY and CDR2 SVGAGI. CDR3 sequence (DNA): TGTGCCAGCATGAGAGGGAACACTGAAGCTTTCTTT. As protein: CASMRGNTEAFF.

The J gene is TRBJ2-5, the V gene TRBV5-1; D may be TRBD2 (6 bases). The CDR3 has 13 amino acids. Germline loops: CDR1 SGHRS, CDR2 YFSETQ. Trimming shortened V by 4 bases and J by 0 bases, and 7 bases separated the two germline ends. For the CDR3, the DNA is TGCGCCAGCAGCCGACTAGACCAAGAGACCCAGTACTTC. Its protein is CASSRLDQETQYF.

The V gene is TRBV5-1, the J gene TRBJ2-6; D is unresolved. CDR3 length: 16 residues. V dropped 2 bases and J dropped 3 bases, with 12 bases sitting between them. Germline V gene data show CDR1 as SGHRS and CDR2 as YFSETQ. CDR3 sequence reads: CASSFRDLVGANVLTF. CDR3 sequence (DNA): TGCGCCAGCAGCTTCCGCGACTTAGTTGGGGCCAACGTCCTGACTTTC.

In its sample, this clone was seen a few times. CDR3: CASSLTPGEPQHF. In nucleotides, the CDR3 is TGTGCCAGCAGCCTAACTCCGGGGGAGCCCCAGCATTTT. The chain carries TRBV14 and TRBJ1-5, with a weak D call TRBD1 (5 bases). Germline V CDR1 and CDR2: SGHDN, FVKESK. CDR3 size: 13 residues. V was shortened by 4 bases and J by 8 bases, with 12 bases between the two germline ends.

V is TRBV19 and J is TRBJ1-2; D is unresolved. The germline V and J ends were trimmed by 4 bases and 0 bases, with 9 bases remaining between them. This CDR3 contains 14 residues. Per the germline V gene, CDR1 is LNHDA and CDR2 is SQIVND (reference sequence). The CDR3 loop reads CASSTREANYGYTF. The DNA for the CDR3 is TGTGCCAGTAGTACCCGGGAAGCTAACTATGGCTACACCTTC.

This chain joins TRBV19 and TRBJ2-7; D may be TRBD2 (6 bases). Trimming left V 1 base short and J 2 bases short, with 12 bases between. CDR1 and CDR2 (germline): LNHDA, SQIVND (reference sequence). The CDR3 length is 15 residues. CDR3 residues: CASSIAPTRAYEQYF. The DNA for the CDR3 is TGTGCCAGTAGTATAGCCCCGACTAGGGCCTACGAGCAGTACTTC.

This chain links TRBV15 with TRBJ1-5; 8 bases are shared with TRBD1. Germline V gene data show CDR1 as LNHNV and CDR2 as YYDKDF (reference sequence). The V gene end was trimmed by 0 bases and the J gene end by 5 bases; junction bases not matched to a gene: 3. The CDR3 contains 15 residues. Here the CDR3 DNA reads TGTGCCACCAGCAGAGATCTGGACAGGGATCAGCCCCAGCATTTT. Translating gives CATSRDLDRDQPQHF.